The 17 T cell receptor beta chains below come from one sample, sequenced in a study of blood T cells in healthy people across ages. Primers used in a second PCR of roughly 6 to 11 cycles were a sample-barcoded 5' primer and a J-beta primer mix. TCRdb recomputed calls from the 5' RACE reads with MiXCR, one row per CDR3 protein. The sample consists of roughly 1.5 million distinct CDR3 sequences, approximately 43% of them appearing once. Specimen: blood. These receptor sequences come from a woman aged 18-30 years in good health.

This sequence joins TRBV6-4 and TRBJ2-3; no clear D gene. Trimming cost V 0 bases and J 4 bases, with 8 bases left between them. The V gene's germline CDR1 is MRHNA and CDR2 SNTAGT. The CDR3 has 14 residues. DNA of the CDR3: TGTGCCAGCAGTGACTCGGCTCGGGCAGATACGCAGTATTTT. Its translation is CASSDSARADTQYF.

This clonotype occurred a few times. The chain recombines TRBV4-3 with TRBJ2-2; possible D gene TRBD2, 6 bases. CDR1 and CDR2 (germline): LGHNA, YSLEER. The germline V and J ends were trimmed by 5 bases and 2 bases, with 12 bases remaining between them. CDR3 length: 15 amino acids. CDR3 protein: CASSYVAVNTGELFF. The CDR3 coding sequence is TGCGCCAGCAGCTATGTAGCGGTTAACACCGGGGAGCTGTTTTTT.

Only a few counts were recorded for this clonotype. The chain has TRBV7-6 and TRBJ2-1, with TRBD2 as a possible D gene (6 bases). Deletions cut 4 bases from V and 2 bases from J, with 15 bases between. CDR3 length equals 16 residues. Germline lookup yields CDR1 SGHVS and CDR2 FNYEAQ. CDR3 sequence (DNA): TGTGCCAGCAGCTCGATGCGGGGCACCACCTACAATGAGCAGTTCTTC. It specifies CASSSMRGTTYNEQFF.

V and J are TRBV11-3 and TRBJ2-7, with D possibly being TRBD1 (7 bases). The CDR3 is made up of 13 amino acids. From germline, CDR1 is SGHNT and CDR2 YENEEA. Trimming cost V 5 bases and J 6 bases, with 14 bases left between them. The CDR3 reads CASSNRQGGEQYF. Written as DNA, the CDR3 is TGTGCCAGCAGCAACCGACAGGGAGGCGAGCAGTACTTC.

V gene TRBV20-1 combines with J gene TRBJ2-7; D not resolved. The germline CDR1 and CDR2 sequences are DFQATT and SNEGSKA (reference sequence). The CDR3 sequence is 15 residues long. Trimming took off 6 bases at V and 0 bases at J, with 18 bases between the two ends. CDR3 amino acids: CSALHRSQSSYEQYF. The CDR3 nucleotides read TGCAGTGCCCTCCACAGATCGCAGAGCTCCTACGAGCAGTACTTC.

The CDR3 DNA reads as TGTGCCAGCCGGTATAGGGGACAGGGTCTAGCGGGAAGCTACGAGCAGTACTTC. This gives the protein CASRYRGQGLAGSYEQYF. This chain uses TRBV6-1 with TRBJ2-7; TRBD1 or TRBD2 may be the D gene (9 bases each). The CDR3 totals 18 residues. In germline, CDR1 is MNHNS, CDR2 SASEGT. V lost 8 bases and J lost 3, with 29 bases in between.

The rearrangement joins TRBV4-3 to TRBJ1-1; D is undetermined. V dropped 1 base and J dropped 2 bases, with 17 bases sitting between them. Germline V gene sequence: CDR1 LGHNA, CDR2 YSLEER. The CDR3 sequence is 17 residues long. Here the CDR3 DNA reads TGCGCCAGCAGCCAAGCCCTGATGGACGGCTTTAACACTGAAGCTTTCTTT. Translating gives CASSQALMDGFNTEAFF.

This clonotype has at least ten counts. DNA of the CDR3: TGTGCCAGCAGTTACTCCGGACAGGGGAATGGCTACACCTTC. Its protein is CASSYSGQGNGYTF. This chain links TRBV6-5 with TRBJ1-2, with TRBD1 matching over 9 bases. Germline trimming cut 0 bases from V and 6 bases from J; bases unmatched to any gene: 2. Germline CDR1 is MNHEY and CDR2 is SVGAGI. The CDR3 has 14 residues.

The J gene is TRBJ2-1, the V gene TRBV2, with D uncertain. The CDR3 consists of 14 residues. Germline V lookup: CDR1 SNHLY, CDR2 FYNNEI. Deletions cut 1 base from V and 6 bases from J, with 10 bases between. For the CDR3, the DNA is TGTGCCAGCAGTGAAGGGTGGGGAACCAATGAGCAGTTCTTC. Its translation is CASSEGWGTNEQFF.

This clonotype was recorded a few times. The chain uses TRBV7-2 and TRBJ2-4; D is possibly TRBD2 (6 bases). CDR3 size: 15 residues. V lost 5 bases to trimming and J lost 1 base, with 12 bases between them. CDR1 is SGHTA, CDR2 FQGNSA, per germline. CDR3 in amino acids: CASSRGAYAKNIQYF. The CDR3 nucleotides are TGTGCCAGCAGCCGCGGGGCCTACGCCAAAAACATTCAGTACTTC.

As to this clonotype: The CDR3 ends on some other residue instead of the conserved phenylalanine or tryptophan, so this is likely a read error. The J gene is TRBJ2-1, the V gene TRBV6-2 or TRBV6-3, with a tentative D call TRBD2 (7 bases). With 7 bases removed from V and 9 bases from J, the gap between germline ends came to 22 bases. The CDR3 runs 15 residues. Germline V gene lookup returns CDR1 MNHEY and CDR2 SVGEGT. The DNA for the CDR3 is TGTGCCAGCAAGGGGGATCGGTTGCGGGGGAGTGAGCAGTTCTTA. Protein sequence: CASKGDRLRGSEQFL.

The chain joins TRBV6-5 to TRBJ2-3; D gene unclear. Germline V gene data show CDR1 as MNHEY and CDR2 as SVGAGI. CDR3 length equals 15 residues. The V gene lost 0 bases and the J gene lost 4 bases, with 11 bases spanning the gap. The CDR3: CASSYSDGYSDTQYF. The CDR3 nucleotides read TGTGCCAGCAGTTACTCGGATGGTTACTCAGATACGCAGTATTTT.

In the case of this clonotype: Since the CDR3 does not end with the conserved phenylalanine or tryptophan, this likely comes from a read error. The J gene is TRBJ2-7, the V gene TRBV12-3 or TRBV12-4; the match to TRBD1 covers 9 bases. CDR3 length equals 14 residues. Germline trimming cut 6 bases from V and 0 bases from J; bases unmatched to any gene: 3. CDR3: CASRGQGISYEQYS. CDR3 nucleotide sequence: TGTGCCAGCAGGGGACAGGGAATCTCCTACGAGCAGTACTCC.

The rearrangement uses TRBV12-3 or TRBV12-4 and TRBJ1-2; D might be TRBD1 (6 bases). V was pared by 1 base and J by 6 bases, with 12 bases between. The CDR3 consists of 14 residues. CDR3 amino acids: CASSLVAGGNGYTF. In DNA, the CDR3 is TGTGCCAGCAGTTTAGTGGCTGGGGGCAATGGCTACACCTTC.

The chain couples TRBV4-1 to TRBJ1-5; no definite D call. V lost 1 base and J 3 bases, leaving 13 bases between the germline ends. This CDR3 has 16 residues. Germline V gene lookup returns CDR1 MGHRA and CDR2 YSYEKL. CDR3 DNA: TGCGCCAGCAGCCAAGGCAGTGGACCTTCCAATCAGCCCCAGCATTTT. Translation gives CASSQGSGPSNQPQHF.

J is TRBJ2-1 and V is TRBV20-1, with TRBD1 matching over 7 bases. J lost 10 bases, V lost 1 base, and 10 bases had no gene match. The CDR3 covers 14 residues. CDR1 is DFQATT, CDR2 SNEGSKA, per germline (reference sequence). The CDR3 here is CSARAPLTGYEQFF. The CDR3 DNA follows: TGCAGTGCTAGAGCACCCCTGACAGGGTACGAGCAGTTCTTC.

Remarks on this clonotype: A far larger clone is just one base off, so this is likely a read error. This chain connects TRBV7-2 to TRBJ2-3; no reliable D call. CDR3 size: 12 residues. Germline V gives CDR1 SGHTA, CDR2 FQGNSA. CDR3 sequence reads: CVSSWGTDTQYF. CDR3 in DNA: TGTGTCAGCAGCTGGGGCACAGATACGCAGTATTTT.